The rows below give T cell receptor beta chains drawn from one sample of a study of human thymus T cells. TCRdb's table, derived via immunoSEQ multiplex PCR, lists solely in-frame clones and lacks some. This table holds roughly 120,000 clones, about 94% found once. Material for sequencing was thymus tissue. These TCRs come from a boy younger than two with a congenital heart defect but otherwise immunologically healthy. Each CDR3 is given with its conserved first and last residue.

j_call v_call cdr3_aa
TRBJ2-5 TRBV7-2 CASSLAFPTTGGGEETQYF
TRBJ2-1 TRBV20-1 CSAAPGTQFF
TRBJ2-5 TRBV5-4 CASSLGGGTQYF
TRBJ2-3 TRBV28 CASSFKQGMSTDTQYF
TRBJ1-1 TRBV4-2 CASSHNAPRQGAFF
TRBJ2-5 TRBV5-4 CASSLATEGGLETQYF
TRBJ2-3 TRBV4-1 CASRLRGSGSTDTQYF
TRBJ1-6 TRBV5-1 CASRLGLGNSPLHF
TRBJ2-1 TRBV7-2 CASSLGGGRYNEQFF
TRBJ1-2 TRBV21-1 CASSKSGQGRPNYGYTF
TRBJ1-1 TRBV6-1 CASKRGWTEAFF
TRBJ1-2 TRBV6-5 CASSSSTGERGYTF
TRBJ2-3 TRBV18 CASSPGTGGTDTQYF
TRBJ1-2 TRBV11-2 CATLPFYGYTF
TRBJ2-2 TRBV27 CASRPENTGELFF